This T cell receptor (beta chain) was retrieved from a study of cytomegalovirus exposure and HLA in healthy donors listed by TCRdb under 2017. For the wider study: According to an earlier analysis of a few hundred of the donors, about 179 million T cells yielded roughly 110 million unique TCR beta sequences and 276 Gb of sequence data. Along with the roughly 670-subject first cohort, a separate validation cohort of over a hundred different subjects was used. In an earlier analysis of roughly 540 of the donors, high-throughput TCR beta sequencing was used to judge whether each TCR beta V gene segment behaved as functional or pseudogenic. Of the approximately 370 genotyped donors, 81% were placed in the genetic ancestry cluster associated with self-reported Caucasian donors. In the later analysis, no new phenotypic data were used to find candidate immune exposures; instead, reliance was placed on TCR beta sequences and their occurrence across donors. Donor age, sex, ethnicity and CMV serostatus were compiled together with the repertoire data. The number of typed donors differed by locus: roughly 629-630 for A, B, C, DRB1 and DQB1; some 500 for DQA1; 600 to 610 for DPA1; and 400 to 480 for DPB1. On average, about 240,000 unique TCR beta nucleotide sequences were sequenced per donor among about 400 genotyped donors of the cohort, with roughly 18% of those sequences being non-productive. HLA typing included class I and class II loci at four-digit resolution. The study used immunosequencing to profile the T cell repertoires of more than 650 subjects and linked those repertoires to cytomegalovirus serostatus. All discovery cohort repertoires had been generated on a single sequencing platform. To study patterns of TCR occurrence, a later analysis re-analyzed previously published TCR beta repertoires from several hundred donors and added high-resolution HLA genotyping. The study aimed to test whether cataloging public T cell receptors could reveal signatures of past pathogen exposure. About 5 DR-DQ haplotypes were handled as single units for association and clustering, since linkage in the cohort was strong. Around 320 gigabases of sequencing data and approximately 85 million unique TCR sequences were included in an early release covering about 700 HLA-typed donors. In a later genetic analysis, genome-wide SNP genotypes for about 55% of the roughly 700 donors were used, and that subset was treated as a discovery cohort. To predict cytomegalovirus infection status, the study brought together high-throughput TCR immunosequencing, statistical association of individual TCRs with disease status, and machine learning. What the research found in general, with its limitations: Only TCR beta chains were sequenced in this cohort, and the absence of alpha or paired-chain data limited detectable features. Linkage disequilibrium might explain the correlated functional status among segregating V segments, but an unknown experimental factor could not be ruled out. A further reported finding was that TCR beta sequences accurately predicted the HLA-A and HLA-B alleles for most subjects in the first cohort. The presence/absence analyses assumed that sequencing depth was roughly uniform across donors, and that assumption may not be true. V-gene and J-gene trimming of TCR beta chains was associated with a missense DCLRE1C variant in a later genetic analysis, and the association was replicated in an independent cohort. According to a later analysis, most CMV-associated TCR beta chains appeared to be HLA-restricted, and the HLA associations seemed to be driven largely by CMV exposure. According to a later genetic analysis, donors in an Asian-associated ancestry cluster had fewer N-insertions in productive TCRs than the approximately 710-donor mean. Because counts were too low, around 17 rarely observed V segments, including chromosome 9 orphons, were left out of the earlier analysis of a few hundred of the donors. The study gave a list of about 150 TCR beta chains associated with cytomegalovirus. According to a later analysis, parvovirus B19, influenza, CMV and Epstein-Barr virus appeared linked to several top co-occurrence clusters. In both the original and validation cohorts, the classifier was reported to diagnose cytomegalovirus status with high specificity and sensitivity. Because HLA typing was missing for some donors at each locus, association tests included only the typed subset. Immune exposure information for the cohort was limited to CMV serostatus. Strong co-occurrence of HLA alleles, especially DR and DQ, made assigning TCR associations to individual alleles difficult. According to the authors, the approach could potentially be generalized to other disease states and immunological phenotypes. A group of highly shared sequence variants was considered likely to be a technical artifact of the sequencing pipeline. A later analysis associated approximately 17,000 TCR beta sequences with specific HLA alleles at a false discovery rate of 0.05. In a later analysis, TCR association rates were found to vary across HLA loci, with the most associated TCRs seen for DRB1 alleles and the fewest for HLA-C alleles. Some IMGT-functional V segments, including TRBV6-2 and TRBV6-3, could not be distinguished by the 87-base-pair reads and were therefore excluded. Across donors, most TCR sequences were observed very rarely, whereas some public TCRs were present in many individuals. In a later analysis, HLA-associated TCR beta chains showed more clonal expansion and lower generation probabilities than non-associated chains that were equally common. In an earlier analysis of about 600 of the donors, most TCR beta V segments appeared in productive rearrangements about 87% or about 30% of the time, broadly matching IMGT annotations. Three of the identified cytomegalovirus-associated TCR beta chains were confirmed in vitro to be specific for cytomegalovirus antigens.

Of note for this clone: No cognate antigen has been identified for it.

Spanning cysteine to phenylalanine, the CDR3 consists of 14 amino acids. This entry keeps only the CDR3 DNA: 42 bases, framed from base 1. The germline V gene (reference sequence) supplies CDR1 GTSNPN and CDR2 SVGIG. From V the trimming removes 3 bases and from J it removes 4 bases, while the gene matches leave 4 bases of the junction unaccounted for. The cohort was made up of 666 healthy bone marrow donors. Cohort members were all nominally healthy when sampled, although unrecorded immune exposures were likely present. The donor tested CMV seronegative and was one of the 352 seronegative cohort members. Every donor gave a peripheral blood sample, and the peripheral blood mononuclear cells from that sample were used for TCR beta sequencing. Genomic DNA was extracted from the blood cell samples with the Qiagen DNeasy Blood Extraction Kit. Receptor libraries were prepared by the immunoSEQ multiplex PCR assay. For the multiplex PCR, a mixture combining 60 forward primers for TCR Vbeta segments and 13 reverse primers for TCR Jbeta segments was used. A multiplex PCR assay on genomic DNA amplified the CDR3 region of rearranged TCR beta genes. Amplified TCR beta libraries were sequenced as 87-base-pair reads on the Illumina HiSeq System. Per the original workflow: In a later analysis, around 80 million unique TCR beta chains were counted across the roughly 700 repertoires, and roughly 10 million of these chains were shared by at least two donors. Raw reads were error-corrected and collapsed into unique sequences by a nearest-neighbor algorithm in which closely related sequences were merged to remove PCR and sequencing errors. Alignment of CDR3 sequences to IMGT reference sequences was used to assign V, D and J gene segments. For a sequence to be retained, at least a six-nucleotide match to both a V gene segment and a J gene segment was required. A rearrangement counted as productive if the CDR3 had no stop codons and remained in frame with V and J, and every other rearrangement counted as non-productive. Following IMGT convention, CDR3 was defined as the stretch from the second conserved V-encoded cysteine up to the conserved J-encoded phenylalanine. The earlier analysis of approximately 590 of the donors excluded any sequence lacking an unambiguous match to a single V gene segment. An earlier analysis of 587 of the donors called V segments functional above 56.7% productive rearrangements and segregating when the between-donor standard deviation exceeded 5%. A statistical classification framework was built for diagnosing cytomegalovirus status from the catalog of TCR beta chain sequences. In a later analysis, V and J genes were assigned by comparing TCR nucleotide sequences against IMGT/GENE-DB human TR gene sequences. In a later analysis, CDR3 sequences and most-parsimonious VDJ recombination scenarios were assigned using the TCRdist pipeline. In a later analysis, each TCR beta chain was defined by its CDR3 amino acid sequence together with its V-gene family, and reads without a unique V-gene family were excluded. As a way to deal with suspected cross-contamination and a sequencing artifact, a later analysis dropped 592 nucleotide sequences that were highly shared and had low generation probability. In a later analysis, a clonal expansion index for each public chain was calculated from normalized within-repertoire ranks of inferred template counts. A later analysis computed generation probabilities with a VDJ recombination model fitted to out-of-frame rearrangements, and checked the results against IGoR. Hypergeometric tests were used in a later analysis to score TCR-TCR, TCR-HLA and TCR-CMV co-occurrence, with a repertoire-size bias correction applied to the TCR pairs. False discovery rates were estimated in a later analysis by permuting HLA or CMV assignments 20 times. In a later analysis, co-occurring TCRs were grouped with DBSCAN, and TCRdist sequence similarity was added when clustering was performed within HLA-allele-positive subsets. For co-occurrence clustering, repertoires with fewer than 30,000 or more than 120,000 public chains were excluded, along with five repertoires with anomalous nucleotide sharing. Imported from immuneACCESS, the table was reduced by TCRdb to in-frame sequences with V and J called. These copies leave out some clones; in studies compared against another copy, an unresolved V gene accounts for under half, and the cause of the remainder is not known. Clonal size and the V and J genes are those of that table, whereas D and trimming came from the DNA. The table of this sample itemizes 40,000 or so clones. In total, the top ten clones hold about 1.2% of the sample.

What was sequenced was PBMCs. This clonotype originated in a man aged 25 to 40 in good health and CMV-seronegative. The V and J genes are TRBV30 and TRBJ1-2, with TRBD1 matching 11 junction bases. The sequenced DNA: TGTGCCTGGAGCCGGACAGGGGGCACCTATGGCTACACCTTC. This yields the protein CAWSRTGGTYGYTF.